Described below is a single T cell receptor beta chain sequence and its context. The data were obtained in a study of blood T cell repertoires in COVID-19. Whole-study context: From T cells, B-cell-depleted T cells, or PBMCs came the material, which was cDNA or gDNA.

Produced via immunoSEQ multiplex PCR; TCRdb's table is partial and in-frame only. The sample lists around 190,000 clones, about nine tenths seen once, with 1.5% to 2% in the top ten. Germline V gives CDR1 LGHNA, CDR2 YSLEER. Between the trimmed V and J ends, which lost 0 bases and 0 bases, there was a span of 15 bases. The CDR3 consists of 18 residues. The chain couples TRBV4-3 to TRBJ1-3; perhaps TRBD1 as D (6 bases). Sequencing input: peripheral blood. This sequence originates from a man between 18 and 29 years old with active or convalescent COVID-19. The DNA for the CDR3 is TGCGCCAGCAGCCAAGAATACAGGACAGATAGCTCTGGAAACACCATATATTTT. Its protein is CASSQEYRTDSSGNTIYF.